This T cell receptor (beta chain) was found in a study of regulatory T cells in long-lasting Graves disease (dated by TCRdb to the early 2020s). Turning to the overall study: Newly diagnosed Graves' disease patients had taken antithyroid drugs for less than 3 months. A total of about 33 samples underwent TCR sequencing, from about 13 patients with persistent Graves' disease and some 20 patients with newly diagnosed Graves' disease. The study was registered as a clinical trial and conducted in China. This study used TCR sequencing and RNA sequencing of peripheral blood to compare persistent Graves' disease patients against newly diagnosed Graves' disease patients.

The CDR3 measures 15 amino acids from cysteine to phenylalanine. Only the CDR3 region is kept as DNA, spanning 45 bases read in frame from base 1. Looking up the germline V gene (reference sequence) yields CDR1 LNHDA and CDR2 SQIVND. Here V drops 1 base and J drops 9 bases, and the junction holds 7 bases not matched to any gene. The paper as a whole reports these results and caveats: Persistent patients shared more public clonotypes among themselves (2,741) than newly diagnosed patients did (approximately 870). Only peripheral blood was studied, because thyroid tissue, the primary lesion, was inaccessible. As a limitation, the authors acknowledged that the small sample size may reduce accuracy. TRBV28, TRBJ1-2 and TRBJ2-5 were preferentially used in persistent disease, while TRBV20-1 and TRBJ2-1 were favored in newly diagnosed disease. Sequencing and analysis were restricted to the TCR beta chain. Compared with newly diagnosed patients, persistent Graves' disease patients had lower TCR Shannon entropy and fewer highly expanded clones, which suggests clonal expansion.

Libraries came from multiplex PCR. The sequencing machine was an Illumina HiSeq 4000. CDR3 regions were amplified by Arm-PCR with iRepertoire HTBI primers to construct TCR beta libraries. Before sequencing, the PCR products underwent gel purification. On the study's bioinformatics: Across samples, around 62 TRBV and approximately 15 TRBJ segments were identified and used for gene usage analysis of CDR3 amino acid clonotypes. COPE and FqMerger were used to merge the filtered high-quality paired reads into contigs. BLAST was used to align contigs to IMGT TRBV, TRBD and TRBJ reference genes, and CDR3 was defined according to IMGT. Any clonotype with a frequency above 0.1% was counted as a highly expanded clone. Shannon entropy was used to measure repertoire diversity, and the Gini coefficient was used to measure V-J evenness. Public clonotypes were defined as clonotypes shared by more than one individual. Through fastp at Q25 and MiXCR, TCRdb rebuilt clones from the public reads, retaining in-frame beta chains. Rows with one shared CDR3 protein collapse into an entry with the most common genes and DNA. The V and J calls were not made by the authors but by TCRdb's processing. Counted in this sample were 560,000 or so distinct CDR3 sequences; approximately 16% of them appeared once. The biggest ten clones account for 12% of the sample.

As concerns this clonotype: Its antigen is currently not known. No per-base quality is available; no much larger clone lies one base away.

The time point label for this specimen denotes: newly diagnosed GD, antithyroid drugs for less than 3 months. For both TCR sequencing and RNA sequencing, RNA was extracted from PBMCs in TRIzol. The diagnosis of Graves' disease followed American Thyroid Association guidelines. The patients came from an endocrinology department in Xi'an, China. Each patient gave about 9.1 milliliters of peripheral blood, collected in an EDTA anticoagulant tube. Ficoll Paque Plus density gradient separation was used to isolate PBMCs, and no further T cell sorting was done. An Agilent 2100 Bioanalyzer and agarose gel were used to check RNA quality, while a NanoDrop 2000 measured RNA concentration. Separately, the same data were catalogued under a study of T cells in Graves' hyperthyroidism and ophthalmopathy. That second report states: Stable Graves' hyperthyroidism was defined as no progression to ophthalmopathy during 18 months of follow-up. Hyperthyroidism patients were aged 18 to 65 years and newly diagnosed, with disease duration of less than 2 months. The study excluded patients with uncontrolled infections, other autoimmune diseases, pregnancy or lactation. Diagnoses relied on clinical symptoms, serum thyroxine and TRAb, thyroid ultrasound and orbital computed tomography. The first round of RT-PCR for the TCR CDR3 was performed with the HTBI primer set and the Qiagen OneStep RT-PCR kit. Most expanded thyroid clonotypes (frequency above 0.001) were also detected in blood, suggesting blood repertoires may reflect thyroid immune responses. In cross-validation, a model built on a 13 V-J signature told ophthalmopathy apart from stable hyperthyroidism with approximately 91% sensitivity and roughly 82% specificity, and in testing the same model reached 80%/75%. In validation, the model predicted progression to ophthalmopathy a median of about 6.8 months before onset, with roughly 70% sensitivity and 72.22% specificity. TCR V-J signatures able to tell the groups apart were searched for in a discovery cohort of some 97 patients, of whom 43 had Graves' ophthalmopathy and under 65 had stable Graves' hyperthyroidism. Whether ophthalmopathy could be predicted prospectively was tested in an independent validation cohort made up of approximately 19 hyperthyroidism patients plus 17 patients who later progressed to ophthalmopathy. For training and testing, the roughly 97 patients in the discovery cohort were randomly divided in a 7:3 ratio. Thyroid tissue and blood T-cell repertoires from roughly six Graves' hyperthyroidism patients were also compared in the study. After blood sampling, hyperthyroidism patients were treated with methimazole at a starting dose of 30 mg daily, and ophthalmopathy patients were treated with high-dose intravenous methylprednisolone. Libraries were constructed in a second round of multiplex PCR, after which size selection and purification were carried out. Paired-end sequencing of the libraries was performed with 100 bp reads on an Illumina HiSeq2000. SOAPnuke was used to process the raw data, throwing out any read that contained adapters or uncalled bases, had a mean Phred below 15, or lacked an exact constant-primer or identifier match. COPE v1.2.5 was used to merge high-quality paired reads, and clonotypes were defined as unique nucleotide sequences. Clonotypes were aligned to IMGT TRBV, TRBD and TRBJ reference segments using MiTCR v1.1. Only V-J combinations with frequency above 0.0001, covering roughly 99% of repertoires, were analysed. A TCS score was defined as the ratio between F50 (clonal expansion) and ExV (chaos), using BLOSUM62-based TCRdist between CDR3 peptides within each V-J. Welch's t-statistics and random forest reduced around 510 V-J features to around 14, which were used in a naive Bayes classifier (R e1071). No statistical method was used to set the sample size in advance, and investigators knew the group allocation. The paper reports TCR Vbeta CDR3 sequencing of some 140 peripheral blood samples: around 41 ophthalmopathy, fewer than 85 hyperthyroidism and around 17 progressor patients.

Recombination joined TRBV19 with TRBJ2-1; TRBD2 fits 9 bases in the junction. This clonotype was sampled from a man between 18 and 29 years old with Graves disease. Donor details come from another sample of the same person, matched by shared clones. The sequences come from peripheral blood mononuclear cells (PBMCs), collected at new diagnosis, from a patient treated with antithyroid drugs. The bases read TGTGCCAGTAGTATAGTATCTAGCGGGACGGGTGAGCAGTTCTTC. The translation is CASSIVSSGTGEQFF.